This T cell receptor beta chain was captured by sequencing in a study of CD8+CD57+ T cells in acquired aplastic anemia. The overall study: Average DNA yield from sorted CD4+ and CD8+ cells was about 3 ug.

Germline-derived CDR1 and CDR2 are SEHNR and FQNEAQ (reference sequence). Trimming took off 3 bases at V and 9 bases at J, with 16 bases between the two ends. The CDR3 length is 14 residues. CDR3 and TCR beta VDJ profiling relied on genomic DNA as the template. Using its own MiXCR run on the reads, TCRdb lists one record per CDR3 protein. The table has roughly 250,000 distinct CDR3 sequences, around 82% seen once; the top ten hold around 40%. In its sample, this clonotype was seen once. As yet, its antigen is unknown. Study results and limitations: Common to patients and controls were twenty-nine CD8+ CDR3 sequences.

CD8+CD57+ cell expansion had been shown by flow cytometry in patients chosen for sequencing. No patient had been given any therapy when blood was sampled. The receptor was isolated from a human donor with aplastic anemia. Sample: sorted CD4+, CD8+, or CD8+CD57+ T cells (not recorded which) from PBMCs. The J gene is TRBJ2-3, the V gene TRBV7-9, with a weak D call TRBD2 (5 bases). The CDR3 nucleotides read TGTGCCAGCAGCTTTGAGAGAGGCCCGGGGACGCAGTATTTT. Translation gives CASSFERGPGTQYF.